This T cell receptor beta chain is from a study of control samples from healthy donors and cancer patients. Some clones are missing from TCRdb's copy, which holds only in-frame ones; the method was immunoSEQ multiplex PCR. The sample carries roughly 170,000 clones, just over 85% recorded once. Germline assignment: CDR1 SGHAT and CDR2 FQDESV (reference sequence). This CDR3 spans 12 amino acids. V was cut by 9 bases and J by 7 bases, with 12 bases left in between. The J gene is TRBJ2-2, the V gene TRBV11-1, with no clear D. This TCR was recovered from a woman aged 30 to 39 in good health. What was sequenced was blood. Here the CDR3 DNA reads TGTGCCAGTGGTTTTAAGTTCGGGGAGCTGTTTTTT. Its translation is CASGFKFGELFF.